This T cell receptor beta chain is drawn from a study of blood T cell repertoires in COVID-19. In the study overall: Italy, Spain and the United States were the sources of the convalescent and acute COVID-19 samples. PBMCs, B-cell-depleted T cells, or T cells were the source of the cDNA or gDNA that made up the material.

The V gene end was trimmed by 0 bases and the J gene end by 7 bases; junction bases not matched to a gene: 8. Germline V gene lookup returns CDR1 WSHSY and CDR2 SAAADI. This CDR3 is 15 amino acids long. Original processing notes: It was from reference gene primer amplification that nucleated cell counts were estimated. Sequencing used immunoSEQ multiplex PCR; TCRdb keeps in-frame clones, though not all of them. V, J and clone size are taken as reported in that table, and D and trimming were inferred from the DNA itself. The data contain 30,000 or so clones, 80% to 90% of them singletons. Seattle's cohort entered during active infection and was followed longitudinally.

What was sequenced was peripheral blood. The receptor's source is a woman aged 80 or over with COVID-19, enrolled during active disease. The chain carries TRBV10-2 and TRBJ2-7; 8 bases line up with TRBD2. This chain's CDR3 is CASSESPGGAGEQYF. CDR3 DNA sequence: TGCGCCAGCAGTGAGTCGCCGGGGGGGGCGGGTGAGCAGTACTTC.